This T cell receptor (beta chain) appears in the sequencing data of a study of T-cell reconstitution after alpha-beta-depleted transplantation in children. This clonotype was picked up many times. For TCRbeta, the library was prepared with unique molecular identifiers. A single record per CDR3 protein comes from TCRdb applying MiXCR to the PCR reads. The table shows 480,000 or so distinct CDR3 sequences, with roughly a tenth occurring only once. The source of this sequence is a child younger than 10 with inherited bone marrow failure, due to receive a stem cell transplant. Sample: PBMCs, taken before TCRalphabeta/CD19-depleted stem cell transplant.

DNA of the CDR3: TGTGCCAGCAGTTCCCCGTTGCAGCGGACTAGCGGGAACTCCTACGAGCAGTACTTC. As protein: CASSSPLQRTSGNSYEQYF. The chain employs TRBV28 and TRBJ2-7, with 12 nucleotides matching TRBD2. Germline CDR1 and CDR2: MDHEN and SYDVKM. Trimming removed 4 bases from V and 0 bases from J; junction bases left unmatched: 13. The CDR3 has 19 residues. The whole variable domain, remainder taken from reference TRBV28 and TRBJ2-7, is DVKVTQSSRYLVKRTGEKVFLECVQDMDHENMFWYRQDPGLGLRLIYFSYDVKMKEKGDIPEGYSVSREKKERFSLILESASTNQTSMYLCASSSPLQRTSGNSYEQYFGPGTRLTVT.